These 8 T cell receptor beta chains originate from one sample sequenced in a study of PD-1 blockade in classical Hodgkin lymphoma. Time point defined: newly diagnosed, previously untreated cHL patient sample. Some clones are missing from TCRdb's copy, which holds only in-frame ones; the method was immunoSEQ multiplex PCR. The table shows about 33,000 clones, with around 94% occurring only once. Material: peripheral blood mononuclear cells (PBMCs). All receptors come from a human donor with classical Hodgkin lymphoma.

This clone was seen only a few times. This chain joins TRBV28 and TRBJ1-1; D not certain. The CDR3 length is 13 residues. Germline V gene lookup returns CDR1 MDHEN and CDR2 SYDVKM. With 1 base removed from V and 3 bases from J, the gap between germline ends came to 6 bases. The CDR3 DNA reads TGTGCCAGCAGTTTATTTTTGGACACTGAAGCTTTCTTT. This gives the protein CASSLFLDTEAFF.

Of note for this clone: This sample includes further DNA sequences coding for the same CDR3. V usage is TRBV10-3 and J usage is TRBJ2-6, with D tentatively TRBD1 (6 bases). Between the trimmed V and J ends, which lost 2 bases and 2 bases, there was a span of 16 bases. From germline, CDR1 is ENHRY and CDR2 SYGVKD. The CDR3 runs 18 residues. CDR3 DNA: TGTGCCATCAGTGAGGGTCAGGGGATGGTAACTGGGGCCAACGTCCTGACTTTC. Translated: CAISEGQGMVTGANVLTF.

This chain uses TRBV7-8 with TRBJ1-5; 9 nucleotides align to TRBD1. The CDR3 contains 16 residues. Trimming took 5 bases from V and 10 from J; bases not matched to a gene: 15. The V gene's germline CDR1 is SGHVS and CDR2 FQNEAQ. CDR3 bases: TGTGCCAGCAGCGCTCACCGGGACAGGGTTAGGTATCCCCAGCATTTT. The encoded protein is CASSAHRDRVRYPQHF. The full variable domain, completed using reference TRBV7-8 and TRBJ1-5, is GAGVSQSPRYKVAKRGQDVALRCDPISGHVSLFWYQQALGQGPEFLTYFQNEAQLDKSGLPSDRFFAERPEGSVSTLKIQRTQQEDSAVYLCASSAHRDRVRYPQHFGDGTRLSIL.

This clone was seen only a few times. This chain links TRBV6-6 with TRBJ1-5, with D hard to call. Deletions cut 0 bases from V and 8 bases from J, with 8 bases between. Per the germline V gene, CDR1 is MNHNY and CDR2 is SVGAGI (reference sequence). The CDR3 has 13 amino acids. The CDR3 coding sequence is TGTGCCAGCAGTTACTCGATACGGGAGCCCCAGCATTTT. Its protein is CASSYSIREPQHF.

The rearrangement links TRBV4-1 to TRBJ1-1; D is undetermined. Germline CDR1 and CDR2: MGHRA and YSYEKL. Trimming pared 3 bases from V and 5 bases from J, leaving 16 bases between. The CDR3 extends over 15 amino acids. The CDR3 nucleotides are TGCGCCAGCAGCCACTTAGTTCGGGGAAGGACTGAAGCTTTCTTT. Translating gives CASSHLVRGRTEAFF.

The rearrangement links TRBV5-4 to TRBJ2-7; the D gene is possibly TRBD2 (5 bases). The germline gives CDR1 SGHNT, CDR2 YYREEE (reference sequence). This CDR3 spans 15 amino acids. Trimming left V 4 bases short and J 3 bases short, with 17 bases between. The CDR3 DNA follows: TGTGCCAGCAGCCCTGAGGGCCAGAGCTTCTACGAGCAGTACTTC. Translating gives CASSPEGQSFYEQYF.

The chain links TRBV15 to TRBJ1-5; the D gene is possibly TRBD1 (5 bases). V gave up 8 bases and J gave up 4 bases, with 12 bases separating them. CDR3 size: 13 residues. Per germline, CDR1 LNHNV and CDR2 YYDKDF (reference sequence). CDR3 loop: CATQGRLNQPQHF. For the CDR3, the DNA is TGTGCCACCCAGGGACGGCTTAATCAGCCCCAGCATTTT.

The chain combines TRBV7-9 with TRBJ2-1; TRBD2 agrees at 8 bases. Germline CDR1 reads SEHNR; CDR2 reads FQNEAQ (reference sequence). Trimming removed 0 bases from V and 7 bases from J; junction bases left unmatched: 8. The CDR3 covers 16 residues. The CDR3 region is CASSLAFSGGRNEQFF. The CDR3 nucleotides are TGTGCCAGCAGCTTAGCTTTTTCGGGAGGGAGGAATGAGCAGTTCTTC. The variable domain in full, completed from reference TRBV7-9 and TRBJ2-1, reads DTGVSQNPRHKITKRGQNVTFRCDPISEHNRLYWYRQTLGQGPEFLTYFQNEAQLEKSRLLSDRFSAERPKGSFSTLEIQRTEQGDSAMYLCASSLAFSGGRNEQFFGPGTRLTVL.